These T cell receptor beta chains were read from a single sample in a study of blood T cell repertoires in COVID-19. The method was immunoSEQ multiplex PCR; TCRdb's version includes in-frame clones alone and lacks a portion of them. The table has around 94,000 clones, roughly 87% seen once. Sequencing input: peripheral blood. The receptor set was obtained from a man aged 50-59 years with active COVID-19. CDR3s leave out the opening cysteine and the closing phenylalanine or tryptophan. For some rows the clone size is stated as once, few or many, or as a class when expanded; others skip it.

size | V | CDR3
. | TRBV7-8 | ASSLARKTEAF
. | TRBV27 | ASSLYPKADSNQPQH
. | TRBV2 | ASSPRSGAGGDNEQF
. | TRBV19 | ASSIWRGAQETQY
. | TRBV3-1/TRBV3-2 | ASSPDGNTEAF
. | TRBV12-3/TRBV12-4 | ASSLTTAEQY
. | TRBV3-1/TRBV3-2 | ASSQLLRTDLSGANVLT
once | TRBV2 | ASRSGSYEQY
. | TRBV5-5 | ASRTGTSGGLSTGELF
. | TRBV29-1 | SVSGGGNEKLF
. | TRBV5-1 | ASSRGAGETTEAF
. | TRBV2 | ASSLGGNNQPQH
. | TRBV3-1/TRBV3-2 | ASSRYRTEAF
. | TRBV19 | ASSARGLAYGYT
. | TRBV5-8 | ASSRHGDSNTGELF
. | TRBV6-5 | ASTEGVSPMGYT
. | TRBV29-1 | SVIQGTRGNEQF
. | TRBV5-1 | ASTTGQSTGELF
. | TRBV10-1 | ASFSEADEQY
once | TRBV5-1 | ASSLDGTGSYGYT
. | TRBV15 | ATSRLQGATYEQY
. | TRBV5-1 | ASSPGRSSTNEKLF
. | TRBV12-3/TRBV12-4 | ATGLVYNEQF
. | TRBV5-4 | ASSSLGGPDTQY
. | TRBV19 | ASSIQGSVPGNTIY
. | TRBV19 | ASSILGSSYNEQF
. | TRBV19 | ASSIGTGIAEAF
. | TRBV4-1 | ASSQVSLNYGYT
once | TRBV15 | ATSRDLGGGDTQY
. | TRBV3-1/TRBV3-2 | ASSHTLTGRRHEKLF
. | TRBV18 | ASSPKTGGKGGYGYT
. | TRBV6-5 | ASSYLGTSGGGEQF
. | TRBV2 | ASSEGGRGWEDTGELF
. | TRBV7-7 | ASSLAVGTSYEQF
. | TRBV7-2 | ASSSDRVQPQH
. | TRBV11-2 | ASSRLGLAGGGIYNEQF
. | TRBV7-2 | ASSLSGRIQETQY
. | TRBV3-1/TRBV3-2 | ASSQGGPGTQY
few | TRBV5-1 | ASTGTGNTGELF
. | TRBV4-2 | ASSFQGGRDVSGYT
once | TRBV11-2 | ASSVGTSGGLLPKY
. | TRBV3-1/TRBV3-2 | ASSQEGVYIYT
. | TRBV3-1/TRBV3-2 | ASSHYRNSGANVLT
. | TRBV19 | ASSIYPQETQY
once | TRBV10-2 | ASSDSSGGSSYEQY
. | TRBV19 | ASSIYLGPQH
. | TRBV29-1 | SVIRGSTEAF
few | TRBV7-2 | ASSTTGTGGSRQY